A selection of T cell receptor beta chains follows, all from one sample in a study of PD-1 blockade in classical Hodgkin lymphoma. Profiled with immunoSEQ multiplex PCR; TCRdb holds only in-frame clones, not every one. Of over 25,000 clones in the sample, just under 80% were seen once. Sequences were derived from peripheral blood mononuclear cells (PBMCs), sampled before the second cycle of nivolumab. These TCRs come from a human donor with classical Hodgkin lymphoma. Both conserved end residues are part of each CDR3. The D gene is left open where the match is weak. Size is stated for part of the rows, as once, few or many counts, or as a class when the clone is expanded.

TRBJ2-7	.	TRBV29-1	.	TGCAGCGCCGGGCAGCCGCCCTACGAGCAGTACTTC	CSAGQPPYEQYF
TRBJ1-1	few	TRBV7-9	.	TGTGCCAGCAGCTTAGTTCGGGGAAACACTGAAGCTTTCTTT	CASSLVRGNTEAFF
TRBJ1-2	once	TRBV19	TRBD1	TGTGCCAGTTCCCGAGAGGGACAGCTCTATGGCTACACCTTC	CASSREGQLYGYTF
TRBJ2-3	.	TRBV19	TRBD2	TGTGCCAGTAGTCCCGTAGCGGGGGGGACAGATACGCAGTATTTT	CASSPVAGGTDTQYF
TRBJ1-2	.	TRBV29-1	.	TGCAGCGTTGAGCCCGGGGACTATGGCTACACCTTC	CSVEPGDYGYTF
TRBJ1-2	.	TRBV13	.	TGTGCCAGCAGGCCCCGAATCATGGAGGGGCTTAGCTATGGCTACACCTTC	CASRPRIMEGLSYGYTF
TRBJ1-6	.	TRBV9	.	TGTGCCAGCAGCGTAGATGTCGAGGAACCCCTCCACTTT	CASSVDVEEPLHF
TRBJ2-7	.	TRBV2	TRBD1	TGTGCCAGCGACCGGGACAGGGGATACGAGCAGTACTTC	CASDRDRGYEQYF
TRBJ2-7	.	TRBV28	.	TGTGCCAGCAGTTTCTCCTCTTTCGGGCAGTACTTC	CASSFSSFGQYF
TRBJ1-1	few	TRBV7-9	.	TGTGCCAGCACCTTCACAGACCCCACTGAAGCTTTCTTT	CASTFTDPTEAFF
TRBJ2-2	.	TRBV5-1	TRBD2	TGCGCCAGCAGCTTGGAGTTAGCGGGGGCTACAAACACCGGGGAGCTGTTTTTT	CASSLELAGATNTGELFF
TRBJ1-1	.	TRBV2	TRBD1	TGTGCCAGCAGTGAGATAGCAGGGGGAACTGAAGCTTTCTTT	CASSEIAGGTEAFF
TRBJ1-2	once	TRBV4-2	TRBD1	TGTGCCAGCAGCCAGCCCGAACAGGGGGAGTTTGATGGCTACACCTTC	CASSQPEQGEFDGYTF
TRBJ2-3	.	TRBV6-6	TRBD1	TGTGCCAGCAGTTGGGACGAGGGACAGAAGACAGATACGCAGTATTTT	CASSWDEGQKTDTQYF
TRBJ1-5	.	TRBV2	.	TGTGCCAGCAGTGATCTGGGGGGTGGTGTACAGCCCCAGCATTTT	CASSDLGGGVQPQHF
TRBJ2-7	.	TRBV19	TRBD1	TGTGCCAGTAGTATAGACGGGACAGGGTCTTACGAGCAGTACTTC	CASSIDGTGSYEQYF
TRBJ1-1	.	TRBV10-3	TRBD1	TGTGCCACCGTGGGACAGGAAAACACTGAAGCTTTCTTT	CATVGQENTEAFF
TRBJ1-1	.	TRBV7-2	.	TGTGCCAGCAGTACGGGGGCAGCCACCGTAGCTTTCTTT	CASSTGAATVAFF
TRBJ2-1	few	TRBV9	.	TGTGCCAGCAGCGTACGCGCAGGGACCTACAATGAGCAGTTCTTC	CASSVRAGTYNEQFF
TRBJ1-1	.	TRBV5-1	.	TGCGCCAGCAGCTTATCGGTCAACCTTGGAACTGAAGCTTTCTTT	CASSLSVNLGTEAFF
TRBJ2-7	.	TRBV21-1	.	TGTGCCAGCAGGGGGACAGAATCGCACGAGCAGTACTTC	CASRGTESHEQYF
TRBJ2-1	.	TRBV7-2	TRBD2	TGTGCCAGCAGCTTAGCGTTCTGGGGGGGATACAATGAGCAGTTCTTC	CASSLAFWGGYNEQFF
TRBJ1-2	.	TRBV11-3	.	TGTGCCAGCAGCTTGGGAGGGGTCGGAGGCTACACCTTC	CASSLGGVGGYTF
TRBJ1-2	.	TRBV5-5	TRBD1	TGTGCCAGCAGCCGGACAGGGGGCGATCAATATGGCTACACCTTC	CASSRTGGDQYGYTF
TRBJ1-2	few	TRBV2	.	TGTGCCACCCGCCGGGACACAGCTAACTATGGCTACACCTTC	CATRRDTANYGYTF
TRBJ1-3	.	TRBV11-3	.	TGTGCCAGCAGCGTAATGACAGCGAGCTCTGGAAACACCATATATTTT	CASSVMTASSGNTIYF
TRBJ2-5	.	TRBV7-6	TRBD1	TGTGCCAGCAGCCGTCCGGGACAGGGTGAAGAGACCCAGTACTTC	CASSRPGQGEETQYF
TRBJ1-1	.	TRBV6-6	.	TGTGCCAGCAGCAGCATGAACACTGAAGCTTTCTTT	CASSSMNTEAFF
TRBJ2-3	few	TRBV7-9	.	TGTGCCAGCAGCTTTGGGGTTCGCACAGATACGCAGTATTTT	CASSFGVRTDTQYF
TRBJ1-4	.	TRBV5-1	TRBD1	TGCGCCAGCAGCCCGGGACAGGGGAGAGAAAAACTGTTTTTT	CASSPGQGREKLFF
TRBJ2-7	once	TRBV7-9	TRBD1	TGTGCCAGCAGCTTCGGGACAGGTGACTACGAGCAGTACTTC	CASSFGTGDYEQYF
TRBJ2-1	.	TRBV4-3	.	TGCGCCAGCAGCCGGTCTAGCGTGTCCTCCGGGGAGCAGTTCTTC	CASSRSSVSSGEQFF
TRBJ2-7	.	TRBV30	TRBD1	TGTGCCTGGAGTTCCAACAGGGGGCTCTACGAGCAGTACTTC	CAWSSNRGLYEQYF
TRBJ1-5	.	TRBV6-6	TRBD1	TGTGCCAGCAGTTGGGACAGGGGCAGCAATCAGCCCCAGCATTTT	CASSWDRGSNQPQHF
TRBJ1-2	.	TRBV6-5	TRBD1	TGTGCCAGCAGTTACACAACCGGGACAGGGGATGGCTACACCTTC	CASSYTTGTGDGYTF
TRBJ1-1	.	TRBV6-6	.	TGTGCCAGCTTCAAGAACACTGAAGCTTTCTTT	CASFKNTEAFF
TRBJ2-3	.	TRBV5-6	.	TGTGCCAGCAGCCTATTTGGAGTCACAGATACGCAGTATTTT	CASSLFGVTDTQYF
TRBJ1-1	.	TRBV4-2	.	TGTGCCAGCAGCCAATCCACAGAAAACACTGAAGCTTTCTTT	CASSQSTENTEAFF
TRBJ1-6	.	TRBV19	.	TGTGCCAGTAGAGACAGGAGGGGCTCACCCCTCCACTTT	CASRDRRGSPLHF
TRBJ2-5	.	TRBV7-7	.	TGTGCCAGCAGCTTAGACAGCCAAGAGACCCAGTACTTC	CASSLDSQETQYF
TRBJ2-3	few	TRBV2	TRBD2	TGTGCCAGCAGTGAAGCCCGGGTCGGACTAGCGTTGAGCACAGATACGCAGTATTTT	CASSEARVGLALSTDTQYF
TRBJ1-5	once	TRBV27	.	TGTGCCAGCAGTTCGGGAGTAGACCTCTATAGCAATCAGCCCCAGCATTTT	CASSSGVDLYSNQPQHF
TRBJ2-7	.	TRBV9	.	TGTGCCAGCAGCGCCCAACTCATCGGGGAGCAGTACTTC	CASSAQLIGEQYF
TRBJ1-1	.	TRBV6-5	.	TGTGCCAGCAGTTACTACCAGGGAGACACTGAAGCTTTCTTT	CASSYYQGDTEAFF
TRBJ2-7	.	TRBV6-5	.	TGTGCCAGCTCCCTGGGGTGGGGGGGCCACGAGCAGTACTTC	CASSLGWGGHEQYF
TRBJ1-2	.	TRBV7-2	TRBD1	TGTGCCAGCAGCTGGACAGGGGACGGCTACACCTTC	CASSWTGDGYTF
TRBJ1-1	.	TRBV5-5	.	TGTGCCAGCAGCTTGTGGAGGGGGTTTATGAACACTGAAGCTTTCTTT	CASSLWRGFMNTEAFF
TRBJ2-7	.	TRBV9	.	TGTGCCAGCAATCCCGGGCAGGGTATTTACGAGCAGTACTTC	CASNPGQGIYEQYF
TRBJ2-5	.	TRBV6-1	.	TGTGCCAGCAGTGAACAGGGAGGAGGAGAGACCCAGTACTTC	CASSEQGGGETQYF
TRBJ1-5	.	TRBV6-5	.	TGTGCCAGCAGTTATGGAGCACGAAATCAGCCCCAGCATTTT	CASSYGARNQPQHF
TRBJ2-2	.	TRBV12-5	.	TGTGCTAGTGGTTCCGGGGTCTCTAACACCGGGGAGCTGTTTTTT	CASGSGVSNTGELFF
TRBJ2-1	.	TRBV30	.	TGTGCCAGCAGCGGGTGGGACAATGAGCAGTTCTTC	CASSGWDNEQFF
TRBJ2-2	.	TRBV6-5	.	TGTGCCAGCAGTTACCTCAACTGGGCGGGTACCGGGGAGCTGTTTTTT	CASSYLNWAGTGELFF
TRBJ2-1	.	TRBV7-2	.	TGTGCCAGCAGCTTATTCACAGGCCCCGTCGGGGAGCAGTTCTTC	CASSLFTGPVGEQFF
TRBJ1-3	few	TRBV20-1	.	TGCAGTGCTAGTACTGGAAACACCATATATTTT	CSASTGNTIYF